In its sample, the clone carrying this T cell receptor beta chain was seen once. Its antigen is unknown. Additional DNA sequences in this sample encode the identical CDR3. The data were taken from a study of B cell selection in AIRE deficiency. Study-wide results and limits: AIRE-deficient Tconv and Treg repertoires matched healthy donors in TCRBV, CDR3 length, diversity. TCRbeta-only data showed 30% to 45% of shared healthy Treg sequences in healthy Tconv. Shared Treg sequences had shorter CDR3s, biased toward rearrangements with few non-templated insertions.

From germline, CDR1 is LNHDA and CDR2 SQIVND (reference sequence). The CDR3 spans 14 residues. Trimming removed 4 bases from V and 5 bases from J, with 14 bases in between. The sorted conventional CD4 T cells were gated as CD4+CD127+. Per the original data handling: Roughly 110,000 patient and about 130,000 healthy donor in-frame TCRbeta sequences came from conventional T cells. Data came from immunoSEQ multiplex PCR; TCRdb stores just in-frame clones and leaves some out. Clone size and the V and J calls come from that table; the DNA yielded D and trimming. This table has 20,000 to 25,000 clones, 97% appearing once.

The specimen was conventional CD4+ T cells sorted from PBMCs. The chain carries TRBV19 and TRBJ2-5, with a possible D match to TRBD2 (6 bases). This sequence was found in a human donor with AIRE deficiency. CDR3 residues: CASSTPGLWETQYF. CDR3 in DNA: TGTGCCAGTAGTACACCGGGACTCTGGGAGACCCAGTACTTC. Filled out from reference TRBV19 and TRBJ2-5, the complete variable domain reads DGGITQSPKYLFRKEGQNVTLSCEQNLNHDAMYWYRQDPGQGLRLIYYSQIVNDFQKGDIAEGYSVSREKKESFPLTVTSAQKNPTAFYLCASSTPGLWETQYFGPGTRLLVL.